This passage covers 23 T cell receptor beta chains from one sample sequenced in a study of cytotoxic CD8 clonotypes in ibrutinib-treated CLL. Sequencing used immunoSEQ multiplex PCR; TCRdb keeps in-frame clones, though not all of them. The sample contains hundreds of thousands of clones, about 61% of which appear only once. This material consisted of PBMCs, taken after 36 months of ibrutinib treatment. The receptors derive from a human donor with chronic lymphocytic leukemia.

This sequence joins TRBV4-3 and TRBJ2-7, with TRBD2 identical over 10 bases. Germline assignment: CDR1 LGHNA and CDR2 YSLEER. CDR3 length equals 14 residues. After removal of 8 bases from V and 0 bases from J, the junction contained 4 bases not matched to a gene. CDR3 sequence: CASSRTSGSYEQYF. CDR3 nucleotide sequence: TGCGCCAGCTCAAGGACTAGCGGCTCCTACGAGCAGTACTTC.

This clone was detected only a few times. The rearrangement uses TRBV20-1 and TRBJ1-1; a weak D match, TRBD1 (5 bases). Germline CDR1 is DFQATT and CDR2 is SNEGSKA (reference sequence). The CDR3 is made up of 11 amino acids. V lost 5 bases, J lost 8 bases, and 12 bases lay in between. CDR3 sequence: CSAAGVGEAFF. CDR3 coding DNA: TGCAGTGCTGCGGGGGTTGGAGAAGCTTTCTTT.

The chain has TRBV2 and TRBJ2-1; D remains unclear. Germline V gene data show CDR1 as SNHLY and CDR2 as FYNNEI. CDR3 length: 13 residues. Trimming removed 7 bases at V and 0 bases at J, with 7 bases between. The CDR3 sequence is CASTSSSYNEQFF. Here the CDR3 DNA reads TGTGCCAGCACCTCCAGCTCCTACAATGAGCAGTTCTTC.

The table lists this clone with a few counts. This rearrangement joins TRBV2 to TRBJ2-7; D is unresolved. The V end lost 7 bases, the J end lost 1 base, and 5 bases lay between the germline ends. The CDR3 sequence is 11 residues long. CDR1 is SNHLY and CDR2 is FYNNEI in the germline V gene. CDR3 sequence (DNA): TGTGCCAGCACCAGGTCCTACGAGCAGTACTTC. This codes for CASTRSYEQYF.

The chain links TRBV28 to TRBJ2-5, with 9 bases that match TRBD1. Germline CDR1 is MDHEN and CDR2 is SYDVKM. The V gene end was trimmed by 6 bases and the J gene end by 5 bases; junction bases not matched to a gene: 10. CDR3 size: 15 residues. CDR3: CASRPPGQGGETQYF. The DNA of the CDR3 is TGTGCCAGCAGGCCCCCGGGACAGGGTGGGGAGACCCAGTACTTC.

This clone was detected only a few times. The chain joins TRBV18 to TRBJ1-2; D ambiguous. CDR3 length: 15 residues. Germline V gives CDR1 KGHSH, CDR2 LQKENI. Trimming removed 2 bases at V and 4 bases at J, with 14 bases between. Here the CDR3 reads CASSPRSGDSYGYTF. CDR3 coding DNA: TGTGCCAGCTCACCAAGGTCCGGGGATAGCTATGGCTACACCTTC.

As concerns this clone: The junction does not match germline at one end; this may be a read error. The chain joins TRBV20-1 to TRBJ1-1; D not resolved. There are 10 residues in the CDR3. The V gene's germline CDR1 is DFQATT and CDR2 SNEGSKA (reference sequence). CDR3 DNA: TGCGGTGCCAGAGGACCTGAAGCTTTCTTT. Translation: CGARGPEAFF.

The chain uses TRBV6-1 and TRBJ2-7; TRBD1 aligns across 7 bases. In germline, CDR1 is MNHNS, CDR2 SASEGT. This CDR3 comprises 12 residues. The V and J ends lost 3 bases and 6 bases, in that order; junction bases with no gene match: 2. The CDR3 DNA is TGTGCCAGCAGTGAGACAGGGTTCGAGCAGTACTTC. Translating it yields CASSETGFEQYF.

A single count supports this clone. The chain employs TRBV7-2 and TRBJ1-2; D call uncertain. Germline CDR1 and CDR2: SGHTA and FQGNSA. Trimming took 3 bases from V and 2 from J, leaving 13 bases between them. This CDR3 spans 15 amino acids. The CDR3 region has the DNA TGTGCCAGCAGCTTTCAGCTAACGATGAACTATGGCTACACCTTC. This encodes CASSFQLTMNYGYTF.

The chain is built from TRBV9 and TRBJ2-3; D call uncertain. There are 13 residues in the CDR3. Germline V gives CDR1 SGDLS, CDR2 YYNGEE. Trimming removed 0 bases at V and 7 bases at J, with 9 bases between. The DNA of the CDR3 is TGTGCCAGCAGCGTAGAGGCAGTTCATACGCAGTATTTT. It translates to CASSVEAVHTQYF. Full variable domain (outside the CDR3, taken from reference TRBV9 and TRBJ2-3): DSGVTQTPKHLITATGQRVTLRCSPRSGDLSVYWYQQSLDQGLQFLIQYYNGEERAKGNILERFSAQQFPDLHSELNLSSLELGDSALYFCASSVEAVHTQYFGPGTRLTVL.

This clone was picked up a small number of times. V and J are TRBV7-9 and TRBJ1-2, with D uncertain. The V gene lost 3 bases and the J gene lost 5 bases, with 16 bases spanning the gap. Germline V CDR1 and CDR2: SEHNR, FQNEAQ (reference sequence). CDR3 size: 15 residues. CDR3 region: CASSFGVQFLYGYTF. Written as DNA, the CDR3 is TGTGCCAGCAGCTTTGGTGTCCAGTTCCTTTATGGCTACACCTTC.

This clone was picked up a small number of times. The CDR3 loop is CASSIAFWGGNQPQHF. CDR3 DNA: TGTGCCAGTAGTATTGCGTTTTGGGGCGGCAATCAGCCCCAGCATTTT. The chain links TRBV19 to TRBJ1-5, with a weak D call TRBD1 (5 bases). CDR1 LNHDA and CDR2 SQIVND come from the germline V gene (reference sequence). V was shortened by 3 bases and J by 2 bases, with 14 bases between the two germline ends. CDR3 length equals 16 residues. The full variable domain, in which reference TRBV19 and TRBJ1-5 provide the parts outside the CDR3, is DGGITQSPKYLFRKEGQNVTLSCEQNLNHDAMYWYRQDPGQGLRLIYYSQIVNDFQKGDIAEGYSVSREKKESFPLTVTSAQKNPTAFYLCASSIAFWGGNQPQHFGDGTRLSIL.

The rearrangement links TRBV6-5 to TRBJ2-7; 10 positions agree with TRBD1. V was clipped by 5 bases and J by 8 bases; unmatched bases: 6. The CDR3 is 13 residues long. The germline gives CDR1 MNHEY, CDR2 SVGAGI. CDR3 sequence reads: CASSAGTGVKQYF. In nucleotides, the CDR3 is TGTGCCAGCAGTGCCGGGACAGGGGTCAAGCAGTACTTC.

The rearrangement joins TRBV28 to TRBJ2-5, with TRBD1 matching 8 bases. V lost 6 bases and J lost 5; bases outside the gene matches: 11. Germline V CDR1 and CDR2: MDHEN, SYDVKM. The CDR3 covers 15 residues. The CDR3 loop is CASRRDRGSGETQYF. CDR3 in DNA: TGTGCCAGCAGGCGCGACAGGGGAAGCGGTGAGACCCAGTACTTC.

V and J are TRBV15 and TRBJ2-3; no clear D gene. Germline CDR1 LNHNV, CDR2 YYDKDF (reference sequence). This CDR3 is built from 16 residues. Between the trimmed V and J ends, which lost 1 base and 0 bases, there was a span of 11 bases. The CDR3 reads CATSRGRIVSTDTQYF. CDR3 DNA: TGTGCCACCAGCAGAGGACGGATAGTTAGCACAGATACGCAGTATTTT. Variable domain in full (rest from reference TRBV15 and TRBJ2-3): DAMVIQNPRYQVTQFGKPVTLSCSQTLNHNVMYWYQQKSSQAPKLLFHYYDKDFNNEADTPDNFQSRRPNTSFCFLDIRSPGLGDTAMYLCATSRGRIVSTDTQYFGPGTRLTVL.

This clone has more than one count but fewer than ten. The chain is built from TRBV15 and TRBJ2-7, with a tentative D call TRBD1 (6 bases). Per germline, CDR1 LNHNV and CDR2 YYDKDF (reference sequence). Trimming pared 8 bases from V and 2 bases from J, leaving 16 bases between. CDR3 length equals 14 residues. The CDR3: CATGPGTPPYEQYF. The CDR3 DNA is TGTGCCACCGGTCCCGGGACACCACCCTACGAGCAGTACTTC.

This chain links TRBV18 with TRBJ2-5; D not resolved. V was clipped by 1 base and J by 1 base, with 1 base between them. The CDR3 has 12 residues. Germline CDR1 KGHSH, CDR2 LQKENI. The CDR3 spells CASSPLQETQYF. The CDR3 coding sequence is TGTGCCAGCTCACCACTCCAAGAGACCCAGTACTTC.

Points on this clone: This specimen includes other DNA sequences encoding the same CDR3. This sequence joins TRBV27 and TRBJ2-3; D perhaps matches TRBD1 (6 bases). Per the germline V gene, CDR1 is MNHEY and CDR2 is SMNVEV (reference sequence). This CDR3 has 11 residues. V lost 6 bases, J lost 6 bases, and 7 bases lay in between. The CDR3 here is CASRQGDTQYF. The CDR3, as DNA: TGTGCCAGCAGACAGGGTGATACGCAGTATTTT.

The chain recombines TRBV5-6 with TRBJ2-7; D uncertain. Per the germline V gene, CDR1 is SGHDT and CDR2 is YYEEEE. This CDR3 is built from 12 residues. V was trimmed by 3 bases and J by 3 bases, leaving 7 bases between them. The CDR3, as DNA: TGTGCCAGCAGCTCCAGGTTCTACGAGCAGTACTTC. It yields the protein CASSSRFYEQYF.

The chain's CDR3 is CASNKQGGTYEQYF. The CDR3 nucleotides read TGTGCCAGCAATAAACAGGGGGGCACCTACGAGCAGTACTTC. This chain uses TRBV6-1 with TRBJ2-7, with 8 positions matching TRBD1. The germline CDR1 and CDR2 sequences are MNHNS and SASEGT. This CDR3 has 14 amino acids. The J segment lost 2 bases and the V segment lost 7 bases, leaving 7 bases of the junction unmatched.

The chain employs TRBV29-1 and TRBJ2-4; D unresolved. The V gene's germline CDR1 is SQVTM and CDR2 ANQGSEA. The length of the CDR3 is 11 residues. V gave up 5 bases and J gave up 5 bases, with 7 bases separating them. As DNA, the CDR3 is TGCAGCGTTACCGGGCAAAACATTCAGTACTTC. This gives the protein CSVTGQNIQYF.

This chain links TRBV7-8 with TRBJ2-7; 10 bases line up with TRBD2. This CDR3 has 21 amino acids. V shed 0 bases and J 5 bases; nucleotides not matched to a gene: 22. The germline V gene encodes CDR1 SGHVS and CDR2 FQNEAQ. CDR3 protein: CASSLARELAGLLHRWDEQYF. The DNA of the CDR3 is TGTGCCAGCAGCTTAGCGCGCGAACTAGCGGGGCTACTTCACCGCTGGGACGAGCAGTACTTC.

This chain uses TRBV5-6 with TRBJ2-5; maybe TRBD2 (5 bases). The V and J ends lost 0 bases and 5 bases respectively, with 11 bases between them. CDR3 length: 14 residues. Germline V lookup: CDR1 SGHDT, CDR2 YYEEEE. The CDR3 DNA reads TGTGCCAGCAGCTTGGGTCTAGGACTGGAGACCCAGTACTTC. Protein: CASSLGLGLETQYF.